This T cell receptor (beta chain) stems from a study of T and B cells in COVID-19 patients. In the study overall: Active-infection patients were older, median roughly 62 years, than recovered patients, median approximately 36 years.

Trimming took 5 bases from V and 3 from J, leaving 10 bases between them. The CDR3 runs to 13 residues. The V gene's germline CDR1 is SGHDN and CDR2 FVKESK. TRB was amplified from about 250-500 ng of blood genomic DNA. TRB rearrangements were amplified by multiplex PCR with BIOMED2 TRB-A/B primers. TCRdb re-called the multiplex PCR reads through MiXCR, storing one row per CDR3 protein. The profile shows fewer than 4,500 distinct CDR3 sequences, 23% of them singletons. The chain is built from TRBV14 and TRBJ1-1; D gene ambiguous. The sample consisted of blood. The sequence came from a human donor with active COVID-19. DNA of the CDR3: TGTGCCAGCAGCTACGGCTCCTACACTGAAGCTTTCTTT. Encoded protein: CASSYGSYTEAFF. Variable domain in full (rest from reference TRBV14 and TRBJ1-1): EAGVTQFPSHSVIEKGQTVTLRCDPISGHDNLYWYRRVMGKEIKFLLHFVKESKQDESGMPNNRFLAERTGGTYSTLKVQPAELEDSGVYFCASSYGSYTEAFFGQGTRLTVV.